This entry lists 27 T cell receptor beta chains sequenced from one sample in a study of T cell responses to AZD1222 COVID-19 vaccine. Only in-frame clones appear in the TCRdb table, and some are missing; sequencing was by immunoSEQ multiplex PCR. The table includes about 85,000 clones, 88% detected once. The starting material was peripheral blood, obtained on day 0 of AZD1222 vaccination. The receptors shown here come from an adult in good health.

By its share, this clone is medium-sized. The chain couples TRBV19 to TRBJ2-7, with TRBD2 as a possible D gene (5 bases). From germline, CDR1 is LNHDA and CDR2 SQIVND (reference sequence). The CDR3 extends over 14 amino acids. V lost 1 base to trimming and J lost 5 bases, with 12 bases between them. The CDR3 DNA sequence: TGTGCCAGTAGTATAGTAAGAGGGTACGACGAGCAGTACTTC. Translating gives CASSIVRGYDEQYF.

This chain uses TRBV28 with TRBJ1-5; TRBD1 matches 7 bases. V lost 6 bases, J lost 1 base, and 12 bases stayed unmatched. In germline, CDR1 is MDHEN, CDR2 SYDVKM. This CDR3 contains 17 residues. This CDR3 reads CASSRIRGLGSNQPQHF. The DNA for the CDR3 is TGTGCCAGCAGCAGAATAAGGGGGCTTGGAAGCAATCAGCCCCAGCATTTT.

V and J are TRBV7-9 and TRBJ1-2; D possibly corresponds to TRBD1 (6 bases). Germline lookup yields CDR1 SEHNR and CDR2 FQNEAQ (reference sequence). The CDR3 has 11 amino acids. Deletions cut 9 bases from V and 8 bases from J, with 13 bases between. The CDR3 loop reads CASPDSDGYTF. CDR3 coding DNA: TGTGCCAGTCCGGACAGTGACGGCTACACCTTC.

The CDR3 coding sequence is TGTGCCAGCAGGCGGGAGTATAGTGAGCAGTTCTTC. Amino acid sequence: CASRREYSEQFF. The genes are TRBV13 and TRBJ2-1; TRBD2 aligns across 7 bases. The V segment lost 6 bases and the J segment 9 bases; nucleotides outside the gene matches: 5. Germline CDR1 and CDR2: PRHDT and FYEKMQ (reference sequence). The CDR3 contains 12 residues.

This clone was observed a few times. The chain has TRBV24-1 and TRBJ1-1; D possibly corresponds to TRBD1 (5 bases). Trimming removed 11 bases at V and 4 bases at J, with 13 bases between. The germline gives CDR1 KGHDR, CDR2 SFDVKD. The CDR3 totals 12 residues. In DNA, the CDR3 is TGTGCCAACCGTCCTGGGGGCACTGAAGCTTTCTTT. Translating it yields CANRPGGTEAFF.

This chain uses TRBV18 with TRBJ1-1; no definite D call. Trimming removed 2 bases from V and 7 bases from J, with 11 bases in between. Germline V gene data show CDR1 as KGHSH and CDR2 as LQKENI. CDR3 length: 13 residues. The CDR3 reads CASSPTGPGEAFF. The CDR3 nucleotides read TGTGCCAGCTCACCAACCGGACCGGGTGAAGCTTTCTTT.

V and J are TRBV13 and TRBJ2-3; 10 nucleotides align to TRBD2. After removal of 5 bases from V and 2 bases from J, the junction contained 10 bases not matched to a gene. The CDR3 extends over 17 amino acids. Germline-derived CDR1 and CDR2 are PRHDT and FYEKMQ (reference sequence). The CDR3 sequence: CASSPSRLAGDTDTQYF. CDR3 sequence (DNA): TGTGCCAGCAGCCCCTCCCGGCTAGCGGGAGACACAGATACGCAGTATTTT.

The chain combines TRBV11-2 with TRBJ2-7, with 7 bases aligning to TRBD1. CDR1 is SGHAT, CDR2 FQNNGV, per germline. The V segment lost 0 bases and the J segment 2 bases; nucleotides outside the gene matches: 10. The CDR3 length is 17 residues. The CDR3: CASSLDRSRTGPYEQYF. In DNA form, the CDR3 reads TGTGCCAGCAGCTTAGATCGTAGTAGGACAGGACCCTACGAGCAGTACTTC. The full variable domain, rest sourced from reference TRBV11-2 and TRBJ2-7, is EAGVAQSPRYKIIEKRQSVAFWCNPISGHATLYWYQQILGQGPKLLIQFQNNGVVDDSQLPKDRFSAERLKGVDSTLKIQPAKLEDSAVYLCASSLDRSRTGPYEQYFGPGTRLTVT.

The rearrangement joins TRBV11-2 to TRBJ1-4; tentatively, D is TRBD1 (6 bases). CDR1 and CDR2 (germline): SGHAT, FQNNGV. Trimming stripped 4 bases from V and 4 bases from J, with 19 bases between. CDR3 length: 17 amino acids. The CDR3 spells CASSYKIQGPRNEKLFF. The CDR3 nucleotides are TGTGCCAGCAGCTATAAAATACAGGGCCCCCGTAATGAAAAACTGTTTTTT.

This chain uses TRBV7-9 with TRBJ1-2; possible D gene TRBD1, 5 bases. V lost 2 bases, J lost 0 bases, and 16 bases lay in between. Germline V gives CDR1 SEHNR, CDR2 FQNEAQ (reference sequence). The CDR3 totals 17 residues. The CDR3 DNA is TGTGCCAGCAGCTTATTGGCTGGGGGAGGGGCTAACTATGGCTACACCTTC. It encodes CASSLLAGGGANYGYTF.

This clone came up a few times. The rearrangement uses TRBV20-1 and TRBJ1-2; D is undetermined. V was pared by 3 bases and J by 6 bases, with 11 bases between. The CDR3 loop spans 12 amino acids. Germline V lookup: CDR1 DFQATT, CDR2 SNEGSKA (reference sequence). CDR3 sequence (DNA): TGCAGTGCTAGTGGGCAGAAGCATGGCTACACCTTC. It translates to CSASGQKHGYTF.

This chain links TRBV29-1 with TRBJ2-1; D remains unclear. V lost 2 bases and J lost 6, with 11 bases in between. The CDR3 contains 13 residues. Germline loops: CDR1 SQVTM, CDR2 ANQGSEA. CDR3 in amino acids: CSVEKTHFNEQFF. The CDR3 DNA sequence: TGCAGCGTTGAAAAAACCCACTTCAATGAGCAGTTCTTC.

This clone was detected a few times. V and J are TRBV6-5 and TRBJ1-5; D call uncertain. The V and J ends lost 5 bases and 3 bases respectively, with 14 bases between them. CDR1 and CDR2 (germline): MNHEY, SVGAGI. CDR3 size: 15 residues. The CDR3 nucleotides read TGTGCCAGCAGTAGGGAACATGGTACCAATCAGCCCCAGCATTTT. Its translation: CASSREHGTNQPQHF.

For this clone: A read error may account for a junction end that differs from germline. This chain joins TRBV2 and TRBJ2-2; no firm D call. Germline V gene sequence: CDR1 SNHLY, CDR2 FYNNEI. The CDR3 runs to 15 residues. CDR3 nucleotides: TGTGCCAGCAGCGGAGCTTTTCCGAATACCGGGGAGCTGTTTTTT. The encoded protein is CASSGAFPNTGELFF. The full variable domain, rest sourced from reference TRBV2 and TRBJ2-2, is EPEVTQTPSHQVTQMGQEVILRCVPISNHLYFYWYRQILGQKVEFLVSFYNNEISEKSEIFDDQFSVERPDGSNFTLKIRSTKLEDSAMYFCASSGAFPNTGELFFGEGSRLTVL.

V and J are TRBV7-2 and TRBJ1-5; D unclear. Trimming removed 1 base at V and 7 bases at J, with 8 bases between. Germline V CDR1 and CDR2: SGHTA, FQGNSA. CDR3 length equals 13 residues. The CDR3 coding sequence is TGTGCCAGCAGCTTAGAGGTAGAACAGCCCCAGCATTTT. Translated: CASSLEVEQPQHF.

V gene TRBV28 combines with J gene TRBJ1-3; D gene ambiguous. CDR1 MDHEN and CDR2 SYDVKM come from the germline V gene. V lost 5 bases and J lost 5, with 7 bases in between. CDR3 length: 12 residues. CDR3 amino acids: CASSLQRNTIYF. For the CDR3, the DNA is TGTGCCAGCAGTCTACAGAGAAACACCATATATTTT.

This clone is a singleton in its sample. The chain is built from TRBV7-9 and TRBJ2-4; D remains unclear. Trimming stripped 6 bases from V and 6 bases from J, with 9 bases between. From germline, CDR1 is SEHNR and CDR2 FQNEAQ (reference sequence). The CDR3 contains 12 residues. Here the CDR3 DNA reads TGTGCCAGCAGTCTTCCCCGAAACATTCAGTACTTC. Translating it yields CASSLPRNIQYF.

V usage is TRBV5-1 and J usage is TRBJ1-4; the D is unclear. There are 14 residues in the CDR3. Germline V gene lookup returns CDR1 SGHRS and CDR2 YFSETQ. Trimming shortened V by 1 base and J by 2 bases, and 6 bases separated the two germline ends. CDR3: CASSLSGTNEKLFF. In nucleotides, the CDR3 is TGCGCCAGCAGCTTGAGCGGGACTAATGAAAAACTGTTTTTT. Full variable domain (outside the CDR3, taken from reference TRBV5-1 and TRBJ1-4): KAGVTQTPRYLIKTRGQQVTLSCSPISGHRSVSWYQQTPGQGLQFLFEYFSETQRNKGNFPGRFSGRQFSNSRSEMNVSTLELGDSALYLCASSLSGTNEKLFFGSGTQLSVL.

The genes are TRBV6-5 and TRBJ1-1; a weak D match, TRBD1 (6 bases). V shed 5 bases and J shed 1 base, with 11 bases lying between them. The V gene's germline CDR1 is MNHEY and CDR2 SVGAGI. This CDR3 is 14 amino acids long. CDR3 DNA: TGTGCCAGCAGTAAGACAGGTCCGAACACTGAAGCTTTCTTT. Translating gives CASSKTGPNTEAFF.

The gene calls are TRBV3-1 (or the pseudogene TRBV3-2) and TRBJ1-2; D not certain. The CDR3 spans 15 residues. Trimming shortened V by 5 bases and J by 3 bases, and 16 bases separated the two germline ends. Germline V lookup: CDR1 LGHDT, CDR2 YNNKEL (reference sequence). The CDR3 nucleotides read TGTGCCAGCAGCTCCCGACTGACTTCTGACTATGGCTACACCTTC. Translating gives CASSSRLTSDYGYTF.

The CDR3: CASSPKQVSNTEAFF. CDR3 nucleotide sequence: TGTGCCAGCTCACCTAAGCAGGTTAGCAACACTGAAGCTTTCTTT. This chain joins TRBV18 and TRBJ1-1; D gene uncertain. Germline CDR1 reads KGHSH; CDR2 reads LQKENI. CDR3 size: 15 residues. V dropped 3 bases and J dropped 2 bases, with 13 bases sitting between them. The whole variable domain, filled in from reference TRBV18 and TRBJ1-1, reads NAGVMQNPRHLVRRRGQEARLRCSPMKGHSHVYWYRQLPEEGLKFMVYLQKENIIDESGMPKERFSAEFPKEGPSILRIQQVVRGDSAAYFCASSPKQVSNTEAFFGQGTRLTVV.

The chain joins TRBV6-6 to TRBJ1-2; 11 nucleotides align to TRBD1. In germline, CDR1 is MNHNY, CDR2 SVGAGI (reference sequence). CDR3 size: 16 residues. The J segment lost 3 bases and the V segment lost 0 bases, leaving 3 bases of the junction unmatched. The CDR3 DNA follows: TGTGCCAGCAGTTACTCCGGACAGGGGGCATACTATGGCTACACCTTC. Its translation: CASSYSGQGAYYGYTF.

The V gene is TRBV15, the J gene TRBJ1-2, with a possible D match to TRBD1 (5 bases). The CDR3 loop spans 15 amino acids. V lost 0 bases and J lost 1, with 9 bases in between. Germline assignment: CDR1 LNHNV and CDR2 YYDKDF (reference sequence). CDR3 sequence (DNA): TGTGCCACCAGCAGAGATAGGGGCGGTAACTATGGCTACACCTTC. Protein sequence: CATSRDRGGNYGYTF. The full variable domain, rest sourced from reference TRBV15 and TRBJ1-2, is DAMVIQNPRYQVTQFGKPVTLSCSQTLNHNVMYWYQQKSSQAPKLLFHYYDKDFNNEADTPDNFQSRRPNTSFCFLDIRSPGLGDTAMYLCATSRDRGGNYGYTFGSGTRLTVV.

The chain links TRBV5-1 to TRBJ1-6, with 8 bases fitting TRBD1. From germline, CDR1 is SGHRS and CDR2 YFSETQ. V gave up 2 bases and J gave up 6 bases; unmatched junction bases: 4. The length of the CDR3 is 15 residues. The CDR3 coding sequence is TGCGCCAGCAGCTTACCGGGACAGGCTAATTCACCCCTCCACTTT. This encodes CASSLPGQANSPLHF.

The CDR3 bases are TGTGCCAGCAGTTTTGCAGGAACCTACGAGCAGTACTTC. It is translated as CASSFAGTYEQYF. This chain uses TRBV12-3 or TRBV12-4 with TRBJ2-7; no firm D call. The CDR3 is 13 residues long. Between the trimmed V and J ends, which lost 3 bases and 2 bases, there was a span of 8 bases.

The CDR3 DNA sequence: TGTGCCAGCAGTTTACTACCAGCGGGAGACTCCTACGAGCAGTACTTC. This encodes CASSLLPAGDSYEQYF. The rearrangement joins TRBV28 to TRBJ2-7; 8 bases agree with TRBD2. The CDR3 loop spans 16 amino acids. Looked up from germline, CDR1 is MDHEN and CDR2 is SYDVKM. V was clipped by 2 bases and J by 0 bases; unmatched bases: 6.

The V call is TRBV7-2, the J call TRBJ2-3; 9 bases map to TRBD2. This CDR3 is built from 17 residues. Trimming cost V 5 bases and J 3 bases; bases outside gene matches: 12. Germline lookup yields CDR1 SGHTA and CDR2 FQGNSA. CDR3 loop: CASSRALAGAVTDTQYF. The CDR3, as DNA: TGTGCCAGCAGCAGAGCCTTAGCGGGAGCGGTTACAGATACGCAGTATTTT. The full variable domain, with the rest looked up from reference TRBV7-2 and TRBJ2-3, is GAGVSQSPSNKVTEKGKDVELRCDPISGHTALYWYRQSLGQGLEFLIYFQGNSAPDKSGLPSDRFSAERTGGSVSTLTIQRTQQEDSAVYLCASSRALAGAVTDTQYFGPGTRLTVL.